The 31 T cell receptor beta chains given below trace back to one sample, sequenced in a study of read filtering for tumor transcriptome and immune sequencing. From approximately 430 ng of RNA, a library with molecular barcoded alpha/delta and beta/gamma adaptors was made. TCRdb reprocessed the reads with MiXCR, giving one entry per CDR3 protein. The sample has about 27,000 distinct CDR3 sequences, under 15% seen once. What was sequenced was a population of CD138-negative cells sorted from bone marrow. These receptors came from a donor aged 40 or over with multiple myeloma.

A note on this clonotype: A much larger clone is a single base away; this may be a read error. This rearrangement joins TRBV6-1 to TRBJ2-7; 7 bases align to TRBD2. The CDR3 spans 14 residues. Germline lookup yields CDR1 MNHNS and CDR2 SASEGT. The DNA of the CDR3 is TGTGCCAGCAGTGAACCTAGCGGCTCCTACGGGCAGTACTTC. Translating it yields CASSEPSGSYGQYF.

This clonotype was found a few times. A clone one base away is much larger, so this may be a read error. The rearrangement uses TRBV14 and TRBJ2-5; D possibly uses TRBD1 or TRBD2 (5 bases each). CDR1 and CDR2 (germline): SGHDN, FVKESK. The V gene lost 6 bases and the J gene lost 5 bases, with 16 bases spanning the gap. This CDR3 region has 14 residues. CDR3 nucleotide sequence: TGTGCCAGCAGTCGAATGGGGGATGCGGAGACCCAGTACTTC. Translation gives CASSRMGDAETQYF.

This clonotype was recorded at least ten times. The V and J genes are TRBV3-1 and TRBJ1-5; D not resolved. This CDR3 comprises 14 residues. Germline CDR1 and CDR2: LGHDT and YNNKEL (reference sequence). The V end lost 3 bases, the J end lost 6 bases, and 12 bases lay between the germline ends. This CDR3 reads CASSQDHRTQPQHF. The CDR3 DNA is TGTGCCAGCAGCCAGGATCACAGAACTCAGCCCCAGCATTTT.

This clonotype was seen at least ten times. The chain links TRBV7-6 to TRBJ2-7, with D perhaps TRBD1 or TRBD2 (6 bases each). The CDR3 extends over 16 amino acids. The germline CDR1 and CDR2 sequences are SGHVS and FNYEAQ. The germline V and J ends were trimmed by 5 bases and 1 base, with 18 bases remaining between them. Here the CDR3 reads CASSLRGPTRSYEQYF. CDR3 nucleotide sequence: TGTGCCAGCAGCCTTCGGGGGCCAACCCGGTCCTACGAGCAGTACTTC. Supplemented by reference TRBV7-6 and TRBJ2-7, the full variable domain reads GAGVSQSPRYKVTKRGQDVALRCDPISGHVSLYWYRQALGQGPEFLTYFNYEAQQDKSGLPNDRFSAERPEGSISTLTIQRTEQRDSAMYRCASSLRGPTRSYEQYFGPGTRLTVT.

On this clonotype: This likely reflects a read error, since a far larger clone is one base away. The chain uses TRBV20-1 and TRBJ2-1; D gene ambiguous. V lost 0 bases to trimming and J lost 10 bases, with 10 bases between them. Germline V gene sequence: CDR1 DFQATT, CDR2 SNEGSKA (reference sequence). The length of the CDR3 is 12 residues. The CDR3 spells CSARDLWNEQFF. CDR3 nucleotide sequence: TGCAGTGCTAGAGATCTCTGGAACGAGCAGTTCTTC.

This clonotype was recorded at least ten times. CDR3 region: CASRALATDTQYF. For the CDR3, the DNA is TGTGCCAGCAGAGCTCTCGCCACAGATACGCAGTATTTT. The V call is TRBV28, the J call TRBJ2-3; D is unclear. The CDR3 is made up of 13 amino acids. The V gene's germline CDR1 is MDHEN and CDR2 SYDVKM. V lost 6 bases and J 2 bases, leaving 9 bases between the germline ends.

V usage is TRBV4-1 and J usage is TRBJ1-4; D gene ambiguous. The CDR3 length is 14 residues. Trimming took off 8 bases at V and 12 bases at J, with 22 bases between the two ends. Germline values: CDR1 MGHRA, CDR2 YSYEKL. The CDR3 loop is CASSRAGSNEELFF. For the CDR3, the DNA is TGCGCCAGCTCCCGAGCGGGGTCTAATGAGGAACTGTTTTTT.

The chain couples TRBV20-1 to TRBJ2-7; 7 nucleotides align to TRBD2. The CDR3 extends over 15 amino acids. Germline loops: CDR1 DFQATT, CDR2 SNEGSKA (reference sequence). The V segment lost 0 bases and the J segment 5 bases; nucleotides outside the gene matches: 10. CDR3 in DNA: TGCAGTGCTAGAGATGGGGGGGGGGGGAATGACGAGCAGTACTTC. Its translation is CSARDGGGGNDEQYF.

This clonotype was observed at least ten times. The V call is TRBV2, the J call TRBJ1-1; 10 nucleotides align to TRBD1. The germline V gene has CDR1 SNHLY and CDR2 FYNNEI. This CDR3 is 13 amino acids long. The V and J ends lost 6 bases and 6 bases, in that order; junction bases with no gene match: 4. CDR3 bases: TGTGCCAGCAGGGGACAGGGGTCATCTGAAGCTTTCTTT. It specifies CASRGQGSSEAFF.

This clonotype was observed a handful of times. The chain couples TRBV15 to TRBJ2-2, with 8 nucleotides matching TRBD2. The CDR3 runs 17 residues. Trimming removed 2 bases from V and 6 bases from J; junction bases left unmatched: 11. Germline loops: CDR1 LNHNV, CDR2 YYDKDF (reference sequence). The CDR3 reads CATSRYAEAGDSGELFF. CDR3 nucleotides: TGTGCCACCAGCAGATACGCGGAAGCGGGAGATTCCGGGGAGCTGTTTTTT.

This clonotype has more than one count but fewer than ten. The DNA of the CDR3 is TGTGCCAGCAGTTTCCGCGGAGCCATGCGTGGGGCCAAAAACATTCAGTACTTC. Translated: CASSFRGAMRGAKNIQYF. The chain links TRBV12-3 or TRBV12-4 to TRBJ2-4, with D unclear. The CDR3 is 18 residues long. Deletions cut 3 bases from V and 1 base from J, with 19 bases between.

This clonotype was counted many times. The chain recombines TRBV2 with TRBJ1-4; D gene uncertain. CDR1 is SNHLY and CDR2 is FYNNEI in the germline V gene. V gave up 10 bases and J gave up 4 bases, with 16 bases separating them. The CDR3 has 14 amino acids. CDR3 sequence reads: CATGPTEINEKLFF. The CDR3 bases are TGTGCCACCGGGCCGACTGAAATTAATGAAAAACTGTTTTTT.

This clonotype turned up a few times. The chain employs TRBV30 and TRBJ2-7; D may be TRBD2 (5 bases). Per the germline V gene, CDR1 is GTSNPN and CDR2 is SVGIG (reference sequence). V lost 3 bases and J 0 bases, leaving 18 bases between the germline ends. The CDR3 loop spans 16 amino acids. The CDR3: CAWREPGKQSSYEQYF. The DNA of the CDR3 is TGTGCCTGGAGGGAGCCGGGGAAACAGAGCTCCTACGAGCAGTACTTC.

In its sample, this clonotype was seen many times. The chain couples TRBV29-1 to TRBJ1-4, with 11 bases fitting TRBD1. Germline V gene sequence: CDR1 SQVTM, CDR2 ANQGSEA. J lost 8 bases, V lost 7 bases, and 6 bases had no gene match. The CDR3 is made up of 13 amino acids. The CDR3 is CSARGTGGEKLFF. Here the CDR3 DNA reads TGCAGCGCTAGAGGGACAGGGGGGGAAAAACTGTTTTTT.

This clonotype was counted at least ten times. Written as DNA, the CDR3 is TGCGCCAGCAGCGGCAGACAGAACGCTAACTATGGCTACACCTTC. Protein product: CASSGRQNANYGYTF. The V gene is TRBV10-2, the J gene TRBJ1-2; maybe TRBD1 (5 bases). Trimming cost V 6 bases and J 0 bases, with 14 bases left between them. CDR1 WSHSY and CDR2 SAAADI come from the germline V gene. CDR3 length: 15 amino acids.

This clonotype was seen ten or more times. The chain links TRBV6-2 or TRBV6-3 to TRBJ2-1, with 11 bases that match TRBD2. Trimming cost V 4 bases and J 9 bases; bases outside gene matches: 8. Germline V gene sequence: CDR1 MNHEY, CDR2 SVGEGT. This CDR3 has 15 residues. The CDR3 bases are TGTGCCAGCAGTTCAGGGACTAGCGGAGGGAGTGAGCAGTTCTTC. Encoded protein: CASSSGTSGGSEQFF.

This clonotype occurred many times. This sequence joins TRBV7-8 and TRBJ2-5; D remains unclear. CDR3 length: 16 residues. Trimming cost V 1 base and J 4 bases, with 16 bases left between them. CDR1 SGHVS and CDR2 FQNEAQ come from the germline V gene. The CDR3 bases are TGTGCCAGCAGCTTAGGGAGACACTCACCGGGAGAGACCCAGTACTTC. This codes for CASSLGRHSPGETQYF.

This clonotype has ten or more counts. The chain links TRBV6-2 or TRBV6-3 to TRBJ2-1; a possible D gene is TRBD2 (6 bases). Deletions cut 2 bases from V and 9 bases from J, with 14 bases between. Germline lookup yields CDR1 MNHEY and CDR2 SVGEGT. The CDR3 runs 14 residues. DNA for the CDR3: TGTGCCAGCAGTTACCGAGGGGCCGGGAGTGAGCAGTTCTTC. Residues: CASSYRGAGSEQFF.

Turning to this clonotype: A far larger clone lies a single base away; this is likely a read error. The CDR3 nucleotides read TGTGCCAGCAGTGGATCGTGGTCTAGCGGGAATTACAATGAGCAGTTCTTC. The encoded protein is CASSGSWSSGNYNEQFF. The rearrangement joins TRBV6-5 to TRBJ2-1; 9 bases are shared with TRBD2. V gave up 5 bases and J gave up 4 bases; unmatched junction bases: 12. The CDR3 length is 17 residues. The V gene's germline CDR1 is MNHEY and CDR2 SVGAGI.

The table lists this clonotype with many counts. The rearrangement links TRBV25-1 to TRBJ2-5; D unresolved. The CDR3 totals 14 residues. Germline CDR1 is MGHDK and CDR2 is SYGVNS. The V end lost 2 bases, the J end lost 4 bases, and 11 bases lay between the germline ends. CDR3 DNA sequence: TGTGCCAGCAGTGAAACCACCTTGATAGAGACCCAGTACTTC. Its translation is CASSETTLIETQYF.

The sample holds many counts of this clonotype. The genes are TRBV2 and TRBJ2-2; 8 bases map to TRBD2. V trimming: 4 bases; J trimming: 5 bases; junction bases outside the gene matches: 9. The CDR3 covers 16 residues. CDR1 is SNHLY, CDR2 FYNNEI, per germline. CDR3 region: CASSGLAVAGTGELFF. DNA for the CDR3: TGTGCCAGCAGTGGTCTAGCGGTAGCGGGAACCGGGGAGCTGTTTTTT. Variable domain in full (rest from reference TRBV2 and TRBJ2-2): EPEVTQTPSHQVTQMGQEVILRCVPISNHLYFYWYRQILGQKVEFLVSFYNNEISEKSEIFDDQFSVERPDGSNFTLKIRSTKLEDSAMYFCASSGLAVAGTGELFFGEGSRLTVL.

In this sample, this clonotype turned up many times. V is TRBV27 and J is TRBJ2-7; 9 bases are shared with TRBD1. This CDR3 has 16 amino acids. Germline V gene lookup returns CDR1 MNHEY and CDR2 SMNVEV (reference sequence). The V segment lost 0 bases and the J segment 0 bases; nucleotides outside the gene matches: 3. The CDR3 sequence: CASSLSGTGSSYEQYF. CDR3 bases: TGTGCCAGCAGTTTATCGGGGACAGGGAGCTCCTACGAGCAGTACTTC.

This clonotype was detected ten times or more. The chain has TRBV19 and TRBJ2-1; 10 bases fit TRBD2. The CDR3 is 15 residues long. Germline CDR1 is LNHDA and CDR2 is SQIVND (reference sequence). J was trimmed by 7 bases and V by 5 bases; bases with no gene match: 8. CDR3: CASSPLSGRKNEQFF. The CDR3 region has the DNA TGTGCCAGTAGTCCCCTTAGCGGGAGGAAGAATGAGCAGTTCTTC. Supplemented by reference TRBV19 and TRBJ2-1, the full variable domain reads DGGITQSPKYLFRKEGQNVTLSCEQNLNHDAMYWYRQDPGQGLRLIYYSQIVNDFQKGDIAEGYSVSREKKESFPLTVTSAQKNPTAFYLCASSPLSGRKNEQFFGPGTRLTVL.

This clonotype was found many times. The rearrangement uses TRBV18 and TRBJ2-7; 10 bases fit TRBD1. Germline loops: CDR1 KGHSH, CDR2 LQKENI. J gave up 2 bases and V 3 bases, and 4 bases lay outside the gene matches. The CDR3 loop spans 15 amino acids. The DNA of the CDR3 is TGTGCCAGCTCACCTCGGACAGGGGGGGCCTACGAGCAGTACTTC. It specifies CASSPRTGGAYEQYF.

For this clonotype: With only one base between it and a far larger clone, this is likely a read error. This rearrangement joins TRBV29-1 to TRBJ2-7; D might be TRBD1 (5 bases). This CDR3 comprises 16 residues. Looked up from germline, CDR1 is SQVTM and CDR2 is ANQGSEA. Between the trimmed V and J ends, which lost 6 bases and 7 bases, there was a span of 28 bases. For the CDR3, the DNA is TGCAGCGTCGTACCCCAGGCAGGGTTTCGATACAATGAGCAGTACTTC. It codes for CSVVPQAGFRYNEQYF.

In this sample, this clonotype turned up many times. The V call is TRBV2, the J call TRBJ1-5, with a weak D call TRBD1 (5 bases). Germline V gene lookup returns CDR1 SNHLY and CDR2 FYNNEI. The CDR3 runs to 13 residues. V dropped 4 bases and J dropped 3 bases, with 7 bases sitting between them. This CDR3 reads CASSGQINQPQHF. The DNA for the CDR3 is TGTGCCAGCAGTGGACAGATCAATCAGCCCCAGCATTTT.

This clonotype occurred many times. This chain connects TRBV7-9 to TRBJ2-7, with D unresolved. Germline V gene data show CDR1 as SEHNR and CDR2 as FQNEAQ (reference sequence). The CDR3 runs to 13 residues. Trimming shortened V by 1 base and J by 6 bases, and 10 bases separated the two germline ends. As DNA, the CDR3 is TGTGCCAGCAGCTTAGAGTTCACGGGCGAGCAGTACTTC. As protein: CASSLEFTGEQYF.

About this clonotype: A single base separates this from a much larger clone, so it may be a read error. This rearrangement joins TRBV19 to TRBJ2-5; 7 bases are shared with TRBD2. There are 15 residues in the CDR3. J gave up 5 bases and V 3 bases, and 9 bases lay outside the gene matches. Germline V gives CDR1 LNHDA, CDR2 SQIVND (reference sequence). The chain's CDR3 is CASSMSGAGQETQYF. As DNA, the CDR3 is TGTGCCAGTAGTATGAGCGGGGCGGGGCAGGAGACCCAGTACTTC.

In nucleotides, the CDR3 is TGTGCCAGCAGTACAGGGGTTCAGCCCCAGCATTTT. This encodes CASSTGVQPQHF. This sequence joins TRBV27 and TRBJ1-5, with 7 bases identical to TRBD1. CDR1 is MNHEY and CDR2 is SMNVEV in the germline V gene (reference sequence). V was pared by 5 bases and J by 6 bases, with 1 base of the junction left unmatched. This CDR3 is built from 12 residues.

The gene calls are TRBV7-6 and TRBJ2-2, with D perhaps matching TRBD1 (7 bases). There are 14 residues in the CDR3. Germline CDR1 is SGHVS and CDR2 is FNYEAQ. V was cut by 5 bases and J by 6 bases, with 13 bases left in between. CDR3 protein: CASSNIRGAGELFF. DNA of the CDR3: TGTGCCAGCAGCAACATCAGGGGGGCCGGGGAGCTGTTTTTT.

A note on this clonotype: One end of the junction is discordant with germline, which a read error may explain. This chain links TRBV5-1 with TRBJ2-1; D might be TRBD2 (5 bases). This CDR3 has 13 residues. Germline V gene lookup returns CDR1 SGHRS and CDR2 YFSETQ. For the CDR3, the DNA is TGCGCCAGCGGCTTGGGAGCTAGCAATGAGCAGCTCTTC. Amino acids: CASGLGASNEQLF.